The clone carrying this TCR beta chain was found many times. The antigen remains unidentified. The record originates from a study of response to subunit inactivated influenza vaccine. V was cut by 5 bases and J by 7 bases, with 21 bases left in between. Germline V CDR1 and CDR2: MDHEN, SYDVKM. The CDR3 is 16 residues long. MiXCR, applied by TCRdb to the RT-PCR reads, yields one record per CDR3 protein. The sample holds approximately 300,000 distinct CDR3 sequences, about 20% seen once. Overall study findings and caveats: The study's authors posited that every seasonal influenza vaccination enlists few new T cells.

This chain joins TRBV28 and TRBJ1-5; a possible D gene is TRBD1 (5 bases). The sequenced sample was PBMCs from blood, obtained 21 months after vaccination. The TCR originated in a man between 45 and 75 years old who received an inactivated influenza vaccine. DNA of the CDR3: TGTGCCAGCAGTCCGCCTAACCCGACCTGGGGGCAGCCCCAGCATTTT. Protein: CASSPPNPTWGQPQHF.